Shown below are 29 T cell receptor beta chains from a single sample sequenced in a study of T cell repertoires in cytomegalovirus infection. TCRdb ran MiXCR on the reads and lists one entry per CDR3 protein. The table has 740,000 or so distinct CDR3 sequences, 35% to 45% seen once; the top ten hold 2.8%. Material for sequencing was PBMCs. The receptors come from a human donor in good health (CMV status not recorded). Some clones in this sample may be carry-over from other donors' samples.

This clonotype was observed a handful of times. V gene TRBV7-9 combines with J gene TRBJ2-3; the match to TRBD2 covers 10 bases. J gave up 4 bases and V 2 bases, and 9 bases lay outside the gene matches. Germline lookup yields CDR1 SEHNR and CDR2 FQNEAQ (reference sequence). The CDR3 contains 17 residues. The CDR3 loop reads CASSLISSAGGPDTQYF. CDR3 in DNA: TGTGCCAGCAGCTTAATATCCTCAGCGGGGGGGCCAGATACGCAGTATTTT.

This clonotype was seen only once. This chain uses TRBV5-8 with TRBJ1-2; no clear D gene. V was shortened by 1 base and J by 1 base, with 8 bases between the two germline ends. Germline V gives CDR1 SGHTS, CDR2 YDEGEE. The CDR3 is made up of 14 amino acids. For the CDR3, the DNA is TGTGCCAGCAGCTTGCTGGTCAGTAACTATGGCTACACCTTC. Translated: CASSLLVSNYGYTF.

V gene TRBV20-1 combines with J gene TRBJ2-5; no firm D call. V lost 2 bases to trimming and J lost 5 bases, with 9 bases between them. CDR1 and CDR2 (germline): DFQATT, SNEGSKA (reference sequence). The CDR3 has 12 residues. The CDR3 DNA sequence: TGCAGTGCTAGACCCGACGGGGAGACCCAGTACTTC. Residues: CSARPDGETQYF.

This clonotype has at least ten counts. The rearrangement uses TRBV19 and TRBJ1-2; D gene ambiguous. Between the trimmed V and J ends, which lost 3 bases and 6 bases, there was a span of 17 bases. Germline V CDR1 and CDR2: LNHDA, SQIVND (reference sequence). CDR3 length equals 15 residues. CDR3 in DNA: TGTGCCAGTAGTATTCGGAGCGTAAAAGTGGATGGCTACACCTTC. This sequence encodes CASSIRSVKVDGYTF.

This clonotype has at least ten counts. The V gene is TRBV28, the J gene TRBJ1-2; D unresolved. The CDR3 is 15 amino acids. CDR1 and CDR2 from the germline V gene are MDHEN and SYDVKM. Trimming pared 3 bases from V and 1 base from J, leaving 12 bases between. CDR3 bases: TGTGCCAGCAGTTTCTTCGGGCAAGATAACTATGGCTACACCTTC. Protein: CASSFFGQDNYGYTF.

V gene TRBV12-3 or TRBV12-4 combines with J gene TRBJ1-2; D not certain. V was trimmed by 8 bases and J by 4 bases, leaving 17 bases between them. The CDR3 totals 14 residues. The CDR3 nucleotides are TGTGCCAGCGGCGAGAGGGAACGGGGCTATGGCTACACCTTC. Its translation: CASGERERGYGYTF.

This clonotype was counted a few times. The rearrangement uses TRBV7-2 and TRBJ1-5; D is perhaps TRBD1 (6 bases). Trimming removed 2 bases from V and 1 base from J, with 15 bases in between. The germline V gene encodes CDR1 SGHTA and CDR2 FQGNSA. This CDR3 comprises 17 residues. The CDR3 protein is CASSLTRWTVSNQPQHF. As DNA, the CDR3 is TGTGCCAGCAGCTTAACCCGATGGACAGTCAGCAATCAGCCCCAGCATTTT.

On this clonotype: A much larger clone sits a single nucleotide away, making a read error possible. The conserved closing phenylalanine or tryptophan is absent in this CDR3, likely reflecting a read error. V gene TRBV28 combines with J gene TRBJ2-5; TRBD1 agrees at 9 bases. J was trimmed by 7 bases and V by 6 bases; bases with no gene match: 6. Germline CDR1 and CDR2: MDHEN and SYDVKM. This CDR3 spans 13 amino acids. CDR3 sequence reads: CASSTGGIGTQYL. The CDR3 coding sequence is TGTGCCAGCAGCACAGGGGGCATAGGGACCCAGTACTTA.

This clonotype was found a few times. V gene TRBV28 combines with J gene TRBJ2-1; D tentatively reads TRBD1 or TRBD2 (5 bases each). The V gene lost 8 bases and the J gene lost 0 bases, with 11 bases spanning the gap. CDR1 MDHEN and CDR2 SYDVKM come from the germline V gene. The CDR3 is made up of 14 amino acids. Here the CDR3 DNA reads TGTGCCAGCGGGACGACGAGCTCCTACAATGAGCAGTTCTTC. It translates to CASGTTSSYNEQFF.

This chain links TRBV5-1 with TRBJ1-1; D gene uncertain. CDR3 length: 13 residues. V lost 1 base and J 6 bases, leaving 10 bases between the germline ends. Germline V gives CDR1 SGHRS, CDR2 YFSETQ. CDR3 nucleotides: TGCGCCAGCAGCTTGATCGGTATTGCTGAAGCTTTCTTT. Encoded protein: CASSLIGIAEAFF.

V is TRBV3-1 and J is TRBJ1-5, with a tentative D call TRBD1 (6 bases). Trimming cost V 0 bases and J 6 bases, with 12 bases left between them. The CDR3 consists of 15 residues. In germline, CDR1 is LGHDT, CDR2 YNNKEL (reference sequence). For the CDR3, the DNA is TGTGCCAGCAGCCAAGACGGAGGGGGAAGTCAGCCCCAGCATTTT. Its translation: CASSQDGGGSQPQHF.

This clonotype was observed a handful of times. The V call is TRBV7-9, the J call TRBJ2-1; tentative D call: TRBD2 (6 bases). The germline V gene encodes CDR1 SEHNR and CDR2 FQNEAQ (reference sequence). V was shortened by 2 bases and J by 4 bases, with 15 bases between the two germline ends. This CDR3 has 16 residues. The CDR3, as DNA: TGTGCCAGCAGCTTATCAGGGACTGGGGTATACAATGAGCAGTTCTTC. Translating it yields CASSLSGTGVYNEQFF.

This clonotype was seen only a few times. This chain joins TRBV6-1 and TRBJ2-7, with 7 bases aligning to TRBD1. J gave up 0 bases and V 3 bases, and 5 bases lay outside the gene matches. The germline gives CDR1 MNHNS, CDR2 SASEGT. The CDR3 is 15 residues long. CDR3 sequence reads: CASSDPGQSSYEQYF. In DNA form, the CDR3 reads TGTGCCAGCAGTGATCCGGGACAGTCCTCCTACGAGCAGTACTTC.

This clonotype came up a few times. V gene TRBV11-2 combines with J gene TRBJ1-1; D unclear. Trimming removed 2 bases from V and 5 bases from J, with 12 bases in between. Germline V gives CDR1 SGHAT, CDR2 FQNNGV. The CDR3 totals 14 residues. CDR3 nucleotide sequence: TGTGCCAGCAGCTTACCTCAGTCACGGACTGAAGCTTTCTTT. This sequence encodes CASSLPQSRTEAFF.

The V gene is TRBV5-4, the J gene TRBJ2-1; D might be TRBD2 (6 bases). Germline V gene sequence: CDR1 SGHNT, CDR2 YYREEE (reference sequence). The CDR3 runs 15 residues. The V end was cut by 0 bases, the J end by 8 bases, with 15 bases between. The CDR3 coding sequence is TGTGCCAGCAGCTTGGATAGTAGCGGTGGCGATGAGCAGTTCTTC. This sequence encodes CASSLDSSGGDEQFF.

The rearrangement joins TRBV20-1 to TRBJ2-1, with TRBD2 identical over 7 bases. CDR1 DFQATT and CDR2 SNEGSKA come from the germline V gene (reference sequence). Trimming cost V 3 bases and J 3 bases; bases outside gene matches: 2. This CDR3 has 13 residues. CDR3 residues: CSASASGYNEQFF. The CDR3 nucleotides read TGCAGTGCTAGTGCTAGCGGCTACAATGAGCAGTTCTTC.

This clonotype occurred a few times. V is TRBV27 and J is TRBJ1-5; the D gene is possibly TRBD1 (5 bases). Germline loops: CDR1 MNHEY, CDR2 SMNVEV (reference sequence). Trimming took off 7 bases at V and 5 bases at J, with 18 bases between the two ends. The CDR3 loop spans 15 amino acids. CDR3 in DNA: TGTGCCAGCACCCCTGCGAGGCAGGGCGATCAGCCCCAGCATTTT. Encoded protein: CASTPARQGDQPQHF.

The chain recombines TRBV5-6 with TRBJ2-3, with D perhaps TRBD2 (5 bases). Germline V gene data show CDR1 as SGHDT and CDR2 as YYEEEE. V gave up 0 bases and J gave up 7 bases, with 9 bases separating them. The CDR3 spans 13 residues. In nucleotides, the CDR3 is TGTGCCAGCAGCTTGGGGGAGACCAATACGCAGTATTTT. This gives the protein CASSLGETNTQYF.

This clonotype was recorded only once. J is TRBJ1-5 and V is TRBV7-2, with no clear D. Between the trimmed V and J ends, which lost 1 base and 9 bases, there was a span of 13 bases. The CDR3 runs to 14 residues. Germline V gene sequence: CDR1 SGHTA, CDR2 FQGNSA. In DNA form, the CDR3 reads TGTGCCAGCAGCTTAGGCACCTCACCGTTGCCCCAGCATTTT. This gives the protein CASSLGTSPLPQHF.

The chain uses TRBV7-9 and TRBJ2-1, with 10 bases aligning to TRBD2. This CDR3 is 17 amino acids long. The V gene's germline CDR1 is SEHNR and CDR2 FQNEAQ (reference sequence). V shed 5 bases, J shed 0 bases, and the junction held 7 bases outside the gene matches. The CDR3, as DNA: TGTGCCAGCAGCCGACTAGCGGGTCTCCTCTCCTACAATGAGCAGTTCTTC. Protein sequence: CASSRLAGLLSYNEQFF. The full variable domain, rest sourced from reference TRBV7-9 and TRBJ2-1, is DTGVSQNPRHKITKRGQNVTFRCDPISEHNRLYWYRQTLGQGPEFLTYFQNEAQLEKSRLLSDRFSAERPKGSFSTLEIQRTEQGDSAMYLCASSRLAGLLSYNEQFFGPGTRLTVL.

This rearrangement joins TRBV19 to TRBJ2-6; D possibly corresponds to TRBD1 (6 bases). CDR1 is LNHDA and CDR2 is SQIVND in the germline V gene (reference sequence). Trimming removed 3 bases from V and 0 bases from J, with 9 bases in between. There are 16 residues in the CDR3. CDR3 protein: CASSMGHRSGANVLTF. CDR3 nucleotides: TGTGCCAGTAGTATGGGACACCGCTCTGGGGCCAACGTCCTGACTTTC.

The gene calls are TRBV2 and TRBJ2-1; the match to TRBD2 covers 9 bases. V trimming: 2 bases; J trimming: 4 bases; junction bases outside the gene matches: 12. Germline lookup yields CDR1 SNHLY and CDR2 FYNNEI. The CDR3 is 18 residues long. The CDR3: CASSEMPRTSEAYNEQFF. The CDR3 DNA sequence: TGTGCCAGCAGTGAAATGCCGAGGACTAGCGAAGCTTACAATGAGCAGTTCTTC.

This clonotype was seen only a few times. The chain employs TRBV28 and TRBJ1-5; 8 bases agree with TRBD1. Trimming took 7 bases from V and 1 from J; bases not matched to a gene: 9. CDR1 and CDR2 from the germline V gene are MDHEN and SYDVKM. The CDR3 runs to 16 residues. The CDR3 is CASTLTGVGSNQPQHF. The CDR3 bases are TGTGCCAGCACTTTGACAGGGGTAGGGAGCAATCAGCCCCAGCATTTT.

As concerns this clonotype: The missing conserved phenylalanine or tryptophan at the end of this CDR3 makes a read error likely. The chain uses TRBV20-1 and TRBJ2-5, with 11 bases identical to TRBD2. The germline CDR1 and CDR2 sequences are DFQATT and SNEGSKA (reference sequence). This CDR3 has 16 residues. The ends lost 6 bases at V and 0 bases at J; junction bases unmatched: 9. The CDR3 sequence is CSAQYWGLADQETQYL. The CDR3 DNA reads TGCAGTGCCCAATACTGGGGACTAGCGGACCAAGAGACCCAGTACTTA.

The rearrangement joins TRBV27 to TRBJ1-2; the D is unclear. Germline V lookup: CDR1 MNHEY, CDR2 SMNVEV (reference sequence). With 0 bases removed from V and 0 bases from J, the gap between germline ends came to 8 bases. This CDR3 has 15 residues. The CDR3 bases are TGTGCCAGCAGTTTATCATCGAGCGCTAACTATGGCTACACCTTC. This sequence encodes CASSLSSSANYGYTF.

The V gene is TRBV6-5, the J gene TRBJ2-7, with D uncertain. CDR3 length equals 17 residues. V was pared by 0 bases and J by 2 bases, with 17 bases between. Germline V CDR1 and CDR2: MNHEY, SVGAGI. The CDR3 spells CASSYSRPHIDTYEQYF. CDR3 nucleotides: TGTGCCAGCAGTTACTCGAGACCGCATATAGACACCTACGAGCAGTACTTC.

The gene calls are TRBV10-3 and TRBJ2-1, with 7 nucleotides matching TRBD2. The length of the CDR3 is 14 residues. V lost 10 bases, J lost 5 bases, and 11 bases stayed unmatched. CDR1 ENHRY and CDR2 SYGVKD come from the germline V gene. As DNA, the CDR3 is TGTGCCACCGATCGGTCTAGCGGAAACAATGAGCAGTTCTTC. Translation gives CATDRSSGNNEQFF.

This clonotype was counted at least ten times. J is TRBJ1-5 and V is TRBV6-1; D is perhaps TRBD1 (5 bases). This CDR3 region has 14 residues. V was shortened by 6 bases and J by 4 bases, with 13 bases between the two germline ends. The germline V gene has CDR1 MNHNS and CDR2 SASEGT. CDR3 sequence: CASRPGLGNQPQHF. The CDR3 DNA sequence: TGTGCCAGCAGGCCGGGACTTGGAAATCAGCCCCAGCATTTT.

The V gene is TRBV27, the J gene TRBJ1-6; 8 nucleotides match TRBD1. Germline V gene lookup returns CDR1 MNHEY and CDR2 SMNVEV (reference sequence). This CDR3 contains 19 residues. The trim removed 3 bases at V and 0 bases at J, leaving 10 bases unmatched. In DNA form, the CDR3 reads TGTGCCAGCAGTTTCGCCGGACAGGGCACGAGCTCCTATAATTCACCCCTCCACTTT. Its translation is CASSFAGQGTSSYNSPLHF.